The clone carrying this T cell receptor (beta chain) was observed a few times. Its antigen is not known. The V end was cut by 3 bases, the J end by 6 bases, with 13 bases between. In germline, CDR1 is SGHTS, CDR2 YDEGEE. This CDR3 has 14 residues. The hyperthyroidism patients had all been newly diagnosed, and their disease duration was under 2 months. Their ages ranged from 18 to 65 years. Thyroid ultrasound and orbital computed tomography, with clinical symptoms and serum thyroxine and TRAb, informed diagnoses. RNA transcripts yielded amplified TCR beta CDR3 regions. The TCR CDR3 first-round RT-PCR relied on the HTBI primer set. In TCRdb, the multiplex PCR reads were re-called with MiXCR into one record per CDR3 protein. The profile shows about 420,000 distinct CDR3 sequences, about a sixth of them singletons. This sample was taken from a study of T cells in Graves' hyperthyroidism and ophthalmopathy.

Study observations and caveats: Most thyroid clonotypes expanded above 0.001 were also detected in blood.

Sample: blood. The chain combines TRBV5-8 with TRBJ2-1; D is possibly TRBD1 (6 bases). This clonotype was sampled from a woman in her late teens or twenties with Graves' hyperthyroidism. CDR3 protein: CASSSRDTSNEQFF. CDR3 nucleotide sequence: TGTGCCAGCAGCTCCCGGGACACATCCAATGAGCAGTTCTTC. Based on the CDR3 plus reference TRBV5-8 and TRBJ2-1, the full variable domain is EAGVTQSPTHLIKTRGQQATLRCSPISGHTSVYWYQQALGLGLQFLLWYDEGEERNRGNFPPRFSGRQFPNYSSELNVNALELEDSALYLCASSSRDTSNEQFFGPGTRLTVL.